These 24 T cell receptor beta chains were all obtained from the same sample, sequenced in a study of cytomegalovirus exposure and HLA in healthy donors. Measured with immunoSEQ multiplex PCR; TCRdb has only the in-frame clones, and not every one. The sample shows more than 55,000 clones, more than 80% of them seen only once. Sequencing input: PBMCs. These receptors came from a woman aged 18-30 years in good health and CMV-seronegative.

The chain uses TRBV7-2 and TRBJ2-5; no definite D call. CDR1 is SGHTA, CDR2 FQGNSA, per germline. CDR3 size: 13 residues. Trimming took 5 bases from V and 1 from J, leaving 8 bases between them. CDR3 bases: TGTGCCAGCAGCAGTAGTGTCCAAGAGACCCAGTACTTC. Amino acid sequence: CASSSSVQETQYF.

V is TRBV29-1 and J is TRBJ2-3; the match to TRBD1 covers 8 bases. The CDR3 spans 12 residues. Germline-derived CDR1 and CDR2 are SQVTM and ANQGSEA. The V gene end was trimmed by 6 bases and the J gene end by 3 bases; junction bases not matched to a gene: 2. In DNA form, the CDR3 reads TGCAGCGTCGACAGGGGAACAGATACGCAGTATTTT. This sequence encodes CSVDRGTDTQYF.

The chain is built from TRBV14 and TRBJ2-1; TRBD1 matches 11 bases. Trimming removed 4 bases from V and 4 bases from J; junction bases left unmatched: 6. This CDR3 region has 16 residues. Germline CDR1 and CDR2: SGHDN and FVKESK. The CDR3 DNA reads as TGTGCCAGCAGCCGAGGAGGGACAGGGGGATACAATGAGCAGTTCTTC. Its translation: CASSRGGTGGYNEQFF. Full variable domain (outside the CDR3, taken from reference TRBV14 and TRBJ2-1): EAGVTQFPSHSVIEKGQTVTLRCDPISGHDNLYWYRRVMGKEIKFLLHFVKESKQDESGMPNNRFLAERTGGTYSTLKVQPAELEDSGVYFCASSRGGTGGYNEQFFGPGTRLTVL.

V usage is TRBV10-3 and J usage is TRBJ1-2, with 9 bases that match TRBD1. The germline V gene encodes CDR1 ENHRY and CDR2 SYGVKD. V trimming: 2 bases; J trimming: 5 bases; junction bases outside the gene matches: 3. The CDR3 runs 14 residues. CDR3 region: CAISERTGVYGYTF. In DNA, the CDR3 is TGTGCCATCAGTGAGAGGACAGGGGTATATGGCTACACCTTC.

V is TRBV7-2 and J is TRBJ2-7, with D unresolved. Trimming removed 4 bases at V and 2 bases at J, with 18 bases between. CDR1 and CDR2 from the germline V gene are SGHTA and FQGNSA. This CDR3 region has 16 residues. For the CDR3, the DNA is TGTGCCAGCAGCTCCCAGCCCGGAACCGGAGCCTACGAGCAGTACTTC. Protein: CASSSQPGTGAYEQYF.

This clone has a handful of counts. The identical CDR3 is also encoded by other nucleotide sequences in the sample. V is TRBV19 and J is TRBJ2-1; a possible D gene is TRBD2 (6 bases). CDR1 and CDR2 from the germline V gene are LNHDA and SQIVND (reference sequence). The CDR3 contains 13 residues. Between the trimmed V and J ends, which lost 6 bases and 4 bases, there was a span of 10 bases. Written as DNA, the CDR3 is TGTGCCAGTAGGGAGGGGCGGTACAATGAGCAGTTCTTC. Its protein product is CASREGRYNEQFF.

The chain combines TRBV5-5 with TRBJ2-3; D not resolved. V lost 4 bases and J 6 bases, leaving 9 bases between the germline ends. The CDR3 runs 12 residues. Germline assignment: CDR1 SGHKS and CDR2 YYEKEE (reference sequence). CDR3 protein: CASSHLRDTQYF. CDR3 coding DNA: TGTGCCAGCAGCCATCTGAGGGATACGCAGTATTTT.

V and J are TRBV29-1 and TRBJ1-1; D may be TRBD1 (6 bases). This CDR3 is built from 14 residues. Germline loops: CDR1 SQVTM, CDR2 ANQGSEA. The V end was cut by 6 bases, the J end by 1 base, with 15 bases between. CDR3 sequence reads: CSVVPRGANTEAFF. The CDR3 DNA is TGCAGCGTGGTCCCCAGGGGTGCGAACACTGAAGCTTTCTTT.

This clone was detected only once. The chain is built from TRBV18 and TRBJ1-1, with D perhaps TRBD1 (5 bases). Germline CDR1 KGHSH, CDR2 LQKENI. The CDR3 has 14 residues. Deletions cut 3 bases from V and 1 base from J, with 9 bases between. CDR3 region: CASSPDNRNTEAFF. CDR3 bases: TGTGCCAGCTCACCGGACAACAGGAACACTGAAGCTTTCTTT.

To note about this clone: This same CDR3 is encoded by further DNA sequences in the sample. The chain carries TRBV11-2 and TRBJ2-1, with 9 bases matching TRBD2. CDR1 and CDR2 from the germline V gene are SGHAT and FQNNGV. The CDR3 extends over 15 amino acids. J was trimmed by 4 bases and V by 1 base; bases with no gene match: 2. CDR3 sequence: CASSLGAGGYNEQFF. The CDR3 DNA reads as TGTGCCAGCAGCTTAGGAGCGGGGGGATACAATGAGCAGTTCTTC.

This clone was seen only once. CDR3 in DNA: TGTGCCAGCAGTTTTTCAGCGTTCGGGACAGGGGGATACAATGAGCAGTTCTTC. This gives the protein CASSFSAFGTGGYNEQFF. The rearrangement uses TRBV28 and TRBJ2-1, with TRBD1 identical over 11 bases. CDR1 and CDR2 (germline): MDHEN, SYDVKM. V gave up 3 bases and J gave up 4 bases; unmatched junction bases: 11. This CDR3 region has 18 residues. The full variable domain, in which reference TRBV28 and TRBJ2-1 provide the parts outside the CDR3, is DVKVTQSSRYLVKRTGEKVFLECVQDMDHENMFWYRQDPGLGLRLIYFSYDVKMKEKGDIPEGYSVSREKKERFSLILESASTNQTSMYLCASSFSAFGTGGYNEQFFGPGTRLTVL.

This clone was counted only a few times. The chain combines TRBV11-2 with TRBJ2-7, with 7 bases matching TRBD2. Germline values: CDR1 SGHAT, CDR2 FQNNGV. Germline trimming cut 5 bases from V and 6 bases from J; bases unmatched to any gene: 13. This CDR3 contains 15 residues. CDR3: CASSVDWEGRLEQYF. In DNA, the CDR3 is TGTGCCAGCAGCGTCGACTGGGAGGGCCGTCTCGAGCAGTACTTC. Supplemented by reference TRBV11-2 and TRBJ2-7, the full variable domain reads EAGVAQSPRYKIIEKRQSVAFWCNPISGHATLYWYQQILGQGPKLLIQFQNNGVVDDSQLPKDRFSAERLKGVDSTLKIQPAKLEDSAVYLCASSVDWEGRLEQYFGPGTRLTVT.

The J gene is TRBJ1-2, the V gene TRBV28; possible D gene TRBD1, 5 bases. This CDR3 contains 14 residues. The germline V gene has CDR1 MDHEN and CDR2 SYDVKM. Between the trimmed V and J ends, which lost 5 bases and 4 bases, there was a span of 14 bases. This CDR3 is CASSPPGGGYGYTF. The CDR3 DNA reads TGTGCCAGCAGTCCCCCCGGGGGTGGCTATGGCTACACCTTC.

A single count supports this clone. The V call is TRBV6-1, the J call TRBJ1-2; D possibly corresponds to TRBD1 (5 bases). Trimming stripped 6 bases from V and 7 bases from J, with 9 bases between. The CDR3 loop spans 11 amino acids. The germline CDR1 and CDR2 sequences are MNHNS and SASEGT. The chain's CDR3 is CASSGGSGYTF. The CDR3 bases are TGTGCCAGCAGCGGGGGTAGTGGCTACACCTTC.

The chain joins TRBV5-6 to TRBJ2-5; 8 bases line up with TRBD2. The CDR3 spans 15 residues. CDR1 SGHDT and CDR2 YYEEEE come from the germline V gene. V was pared by 2 bases and J by 4 bases, with 7 bases of the junction left unmatched. In nucleotides, the CDR3 is TGTGCCAGCAGCTTACCCACGGGGGGGCGAGAGACCCAGTACTTC. Its translation: CASSLPTGGRETQYF. The full variable domain, in which reference TRBV5-6 and TRBJ2-5 provide the parts outside the CDR3, is DAGVTQSPTHLIKTRGQQVTLRCSPKSGHDTVSWYQQALGQGPQFIFQYYEEEERQRGNFPDRFSGHQFPNYSSELNVNALLLGDSALYLCASSLPTGGRETQYFGPGTRLLVL.

This clone occurred a few times. The genes are TRBV5-1 and TRBJ1-3; D call uncertain. This CDR3 is built from 15 residues. Looked up from germline, CDR1 is SGHRS and CDR2 is YFSETQ. Trimming took off 0 bases at V and 0 bases at J, with 7 bases between the two ends. CDR3 amino acids: CASSLDTNSGNTIYF. The DNA for the CDR3 is TGCGCCAGCAGCTTGGACACAAACTCTGGAAACACCATATATTTT.

V usage is TRBV5-1 and J usage is TRBJ1-1; D is possibly TRBD1 (6 bases). The CDR3 is 18 residues long. The ends were cut back, 4 bases at V and 0 bases at J, with 22 bases in the middle. Germline V CDR1 and CDR2: SGHRS, YFSETQ. DNA for the CDR3: TGCGCCAGCAGCCGGGTGGAAGGCAGGGGCCTTCTGAACACTGAAGCTTTCTTT. Encoded protein: CASSRVEGRGLLNTEAFF.

The chain uses TRBV30 and TRBJ2-5, with D unresolved. The length of the CDR3 is 14 residues. Germline V CDR1 and CDR2: GTSNPN, SVGIG (reference sequence). The ends were cut back, 4 bases at V and 1 base at J, with 13 bases in the middle. CDR3: CAWTRTRSQETQYF. DNA for the CDR3: TGTGCCTGGACCAGAACCCGCTCCCAAGAGACCCAGTACTTC.

The rearrangement uses TRBV10-3 and TRBJ2-7; maybe TRBD2 (6 bases). Trimming pared 1 base from V and 4 bases from J, leaving 14 bases between. The germline gives CDR1 ENHRY, CDR2 SYGVKD. This CDR3 comprises 15 residues. CDR3: CAISEFETGEYEQYF. For the CDR3, the DNA is TGTGCCATCAGTGAGTTCGAGACGGGAGAGTACGAGCAGTACTTC.

The V call is TRBV28, the J call TRBJ1-6, with D maybe TRBD1 (5 bases). V lost 7 bases, J lost 6 bases, and 13 bases lay in between. This CDR3 has 14 amino acids. CDR1 and CDR2 (germline): MDHEN, SYDVKM. This chain's CDR3 is CASKFWGSNSPLHF. The CDR3 bases are TGTGCCAGCAAGTTTTGGGGCAGTAATTCACCCCTCCACTTT. Complete variable domain (other parts from reference TRBV28 and TRBJ1-6): DVKVTQSSRYLVKRTGEKVFLECVQDMDHENMFWYRQDPGLGLRLIYFSYDVKMKEKGDIPEGYSVSREKKERFSLILESASTNQTSMYLCASKFWGSNSPLHFGNGTRLTVT.

The chain employs TRBV27 and TRBJ1-1, with D tentatively TRBD1 (6 bases). This CDR3 contains 13 residues. Germline loops: CDR1 MNHEY, CDR2 SMNVEV (reference sequence). The V end was cut by 8 bases, the J end by 8 bases, with 18 bases between. CDR3 amino acids: CASLSRGAREAFF. The CDR3 DNA sequence: TGTGCCAGCCTCTCCCGGGGGGCCAGAGAAGCTTTCTTT.

CDR3 nucleotides: TGTGCCAGCAGTTTCCAGCGCGGGGGAAACACTGAAGCTTTCTTT. Its translation is CASSFQRGGNTEAFF. The J gene is TRBJ1-1, the V gene TRBV28; weak D call: TRBD1 (5 bases). The CDR3 sequence is 15 residues long. V lost 3 bases and J lost 2, with 13 bases in between. Germline CDR1 MDHEN, CDR2 SYDVKM.

V and J are TRBV5-1 and TRBJ2-7, with a possible D match to TRBD2 (6 bases). Germline loops: CDR1 SGHRS, CDR2 YFSETQ. This CDR3 spans 16 amino acids. V lost 4 bases and J lost 3, with 20 bases in between. CDR3 DNA sequence: TGCGCCAGCAGCCCCTCAGGACCCAACGGGGGCTACGAGCAGTACTTC. This sequence encodes CASSPSGPNGGYEQYF.

V gene TRBV30 combines with J gene TRBJ2-5; TRBD1 matches at 7 bases. V dropped 1 base and J dropped 1; count of bases not matched to a gene: 3. Germline V gene sequence: CDR1 GTSNPN, CDR2 SVGIG (reference sequence). The CDR3 runs 14 residues. The CDR3 loop is CAWSADRAQETQYF. In DNA form, the CDR3 reads TGTGCCTGGAGTGCCGACAGGGCCCAAGAGACCCAGTACTTC.